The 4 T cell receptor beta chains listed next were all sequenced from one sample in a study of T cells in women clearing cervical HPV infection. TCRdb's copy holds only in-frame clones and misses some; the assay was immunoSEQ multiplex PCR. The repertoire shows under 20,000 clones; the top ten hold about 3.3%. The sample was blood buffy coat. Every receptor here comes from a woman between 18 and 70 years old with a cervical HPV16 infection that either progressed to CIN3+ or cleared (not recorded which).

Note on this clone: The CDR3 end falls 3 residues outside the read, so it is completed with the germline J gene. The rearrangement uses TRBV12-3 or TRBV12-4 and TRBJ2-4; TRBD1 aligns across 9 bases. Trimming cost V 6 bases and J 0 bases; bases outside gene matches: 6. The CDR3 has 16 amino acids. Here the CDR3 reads CASRTDRGIAKNIQYF. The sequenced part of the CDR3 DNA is TGTGCCAGCAGGACGGACAGGGGAATAGCCAAAAACATT.

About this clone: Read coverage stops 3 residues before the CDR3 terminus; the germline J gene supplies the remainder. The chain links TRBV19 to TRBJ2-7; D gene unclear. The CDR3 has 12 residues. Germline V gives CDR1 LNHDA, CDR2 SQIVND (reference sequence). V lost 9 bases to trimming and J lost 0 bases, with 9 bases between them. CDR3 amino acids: CASRSSSYEQYF. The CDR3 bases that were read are TGTGCCAGCCGATCTAGCTCCTACGAG.

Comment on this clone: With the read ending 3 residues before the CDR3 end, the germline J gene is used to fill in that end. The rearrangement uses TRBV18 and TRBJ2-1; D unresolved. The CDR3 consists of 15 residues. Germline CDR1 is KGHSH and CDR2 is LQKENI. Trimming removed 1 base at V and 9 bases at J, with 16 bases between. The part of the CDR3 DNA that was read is TGTGCCAGCTCACCACAGAGCCAGGCGATGGGTGAG. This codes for CASSPQSQAMGE. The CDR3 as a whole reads CASSPQSQAMGEQFF.

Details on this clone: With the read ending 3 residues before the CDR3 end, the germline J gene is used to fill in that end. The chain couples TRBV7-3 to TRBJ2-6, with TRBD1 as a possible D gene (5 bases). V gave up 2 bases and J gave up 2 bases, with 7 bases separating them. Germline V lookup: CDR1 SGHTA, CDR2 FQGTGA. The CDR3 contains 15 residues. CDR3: CASSLQGPGANVLTF. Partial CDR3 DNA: TGTGCCAGCAGCTTACAGGGTCCTGGGGCCAACGTC.